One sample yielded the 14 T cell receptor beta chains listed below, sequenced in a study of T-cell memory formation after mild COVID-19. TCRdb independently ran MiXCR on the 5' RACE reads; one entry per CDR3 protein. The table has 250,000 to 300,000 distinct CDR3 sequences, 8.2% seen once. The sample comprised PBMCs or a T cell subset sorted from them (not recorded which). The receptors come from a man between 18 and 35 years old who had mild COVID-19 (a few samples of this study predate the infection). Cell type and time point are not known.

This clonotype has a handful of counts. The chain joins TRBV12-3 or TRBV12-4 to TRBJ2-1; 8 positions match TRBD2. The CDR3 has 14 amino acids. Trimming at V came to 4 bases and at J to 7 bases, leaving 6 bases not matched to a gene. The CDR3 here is CASSWRGAGNEQFF. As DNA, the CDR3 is TGTGCCAGCAGTTGGCGGGGGGCGGGGAATGAGCAGTTCTTC.

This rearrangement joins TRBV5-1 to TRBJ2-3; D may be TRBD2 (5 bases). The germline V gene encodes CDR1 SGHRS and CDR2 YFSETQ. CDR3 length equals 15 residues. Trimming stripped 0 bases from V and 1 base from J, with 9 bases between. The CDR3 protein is CASSLAIGGTDTQYF. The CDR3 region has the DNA TGCGCCAGCAGCTTGGCGATCGGGGGCACAGATACGCAGTATTTT.

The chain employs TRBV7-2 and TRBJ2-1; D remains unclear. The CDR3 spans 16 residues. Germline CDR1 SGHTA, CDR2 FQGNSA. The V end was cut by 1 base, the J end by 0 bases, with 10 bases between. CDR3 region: CASSLVSQSSYNEQFF. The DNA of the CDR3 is TGTGCCAGCAGCTTAGTTAGCCAGAGCTCCTACAATGAGCAGTTCTTC. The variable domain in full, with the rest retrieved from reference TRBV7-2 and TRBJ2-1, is GAGVSQSPSNKVTEKGKDVELRCDPISGHTALYWYRQSLGQGLEFLIYFQGNSAPDKSGLPSDRFSAERTGGSVSTLTIQRTQQEDSAVYLCASSLVSQSSYNEQFFGPGTRLTVL.

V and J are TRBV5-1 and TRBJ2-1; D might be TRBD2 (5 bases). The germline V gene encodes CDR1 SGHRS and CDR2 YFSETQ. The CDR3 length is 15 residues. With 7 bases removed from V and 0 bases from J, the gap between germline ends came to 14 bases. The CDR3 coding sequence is TGCGCCAGCGGACGCGGGCCGAGCTCCTACAATGAGCAGTTCTTC. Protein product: CASGRGPSSYNEQFF.

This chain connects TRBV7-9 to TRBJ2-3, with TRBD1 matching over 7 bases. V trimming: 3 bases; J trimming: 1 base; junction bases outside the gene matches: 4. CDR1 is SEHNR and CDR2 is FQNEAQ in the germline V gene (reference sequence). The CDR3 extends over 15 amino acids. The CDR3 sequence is CASSFYGQGTDTQYF. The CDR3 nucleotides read TGTGCCAGCAGCTTTTACGGACAGGGCACAGATACGCAGTATTTT.

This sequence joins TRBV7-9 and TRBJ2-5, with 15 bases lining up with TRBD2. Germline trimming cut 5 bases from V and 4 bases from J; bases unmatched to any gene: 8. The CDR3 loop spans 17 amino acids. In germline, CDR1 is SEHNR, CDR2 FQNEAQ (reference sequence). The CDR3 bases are TGTGCCAGCAGCACAGGACTAGCGGGGGGGATGGGAGAGACCCAGTACTTC. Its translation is CASSTGLAGGMGETQYF. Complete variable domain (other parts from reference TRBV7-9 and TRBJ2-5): DTGVSQNPRHKITKRGQNVTFRCDPISEHNRLYWYRQTLGQGPEFLTYFQNEAQLEKSRLLSDRFSAERPKGSFSTLEIQRTEQGDSAMYLCASSTGLAGGMGETQYFGPGTRLLVL.

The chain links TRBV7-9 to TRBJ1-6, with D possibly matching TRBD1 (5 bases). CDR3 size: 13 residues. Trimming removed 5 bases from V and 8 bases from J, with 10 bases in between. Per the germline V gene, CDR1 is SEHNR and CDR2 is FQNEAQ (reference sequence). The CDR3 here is CASSPGLDSPLHF. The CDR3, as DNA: TGTGCCAGCAGCCCAGGGTTGGATTCACCCCTCCACTTT.

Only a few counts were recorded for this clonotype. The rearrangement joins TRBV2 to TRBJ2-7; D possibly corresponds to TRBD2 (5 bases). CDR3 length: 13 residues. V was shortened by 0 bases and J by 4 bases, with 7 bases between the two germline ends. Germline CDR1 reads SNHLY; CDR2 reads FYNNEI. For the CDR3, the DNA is TGTGCCAGCAGTGAAGCTCGGGATTACGAGCAGTACTTC. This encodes CASSEARDYEQYF.

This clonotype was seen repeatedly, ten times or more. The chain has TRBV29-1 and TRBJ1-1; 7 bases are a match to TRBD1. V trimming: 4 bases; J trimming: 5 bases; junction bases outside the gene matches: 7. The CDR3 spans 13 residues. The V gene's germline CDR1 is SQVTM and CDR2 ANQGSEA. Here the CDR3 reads CSVVRTGGTEAFF. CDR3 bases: TGCAGCGTTGTTAGGACAGGCGGAACTGAAGCTTTCTTT.

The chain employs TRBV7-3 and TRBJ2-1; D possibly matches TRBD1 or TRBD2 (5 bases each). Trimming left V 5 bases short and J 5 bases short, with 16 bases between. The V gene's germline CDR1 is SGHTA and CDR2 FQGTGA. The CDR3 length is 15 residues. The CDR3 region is CASSLGSGTNNEQFF. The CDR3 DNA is TGTGCCAGCAGCCTGGGGTCCGGGACCAACAATGAGCAGTTCTTC.

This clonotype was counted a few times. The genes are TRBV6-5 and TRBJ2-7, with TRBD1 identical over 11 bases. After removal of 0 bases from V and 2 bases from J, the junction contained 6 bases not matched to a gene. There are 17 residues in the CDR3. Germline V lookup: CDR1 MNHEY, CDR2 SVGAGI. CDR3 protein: CASSYSVRDRGTYEQYF. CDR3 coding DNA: TGTGCCAGCAGTTACTCGGTCCGGGACAGGGGGACCTACGAGCAGTACTTC.

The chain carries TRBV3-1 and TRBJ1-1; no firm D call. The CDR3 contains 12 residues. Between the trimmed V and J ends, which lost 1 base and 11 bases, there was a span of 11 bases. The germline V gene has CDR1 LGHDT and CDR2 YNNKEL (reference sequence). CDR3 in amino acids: CASSQGGSRAFF. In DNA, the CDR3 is TGTGCCAGCAGCCAAGGAGGGTCCCGGGCTTTCTTT.

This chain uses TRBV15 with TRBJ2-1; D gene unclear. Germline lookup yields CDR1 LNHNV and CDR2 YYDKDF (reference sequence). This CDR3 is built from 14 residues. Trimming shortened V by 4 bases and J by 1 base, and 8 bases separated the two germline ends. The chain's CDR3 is CATSMGKSYNEQFF. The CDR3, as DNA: TGTGCCACCAGCATGGGCAAATCCTACAATGAGCAGTTCTTC. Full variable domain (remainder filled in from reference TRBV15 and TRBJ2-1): DAMVIQNPRYQVTQFGKPVTLSCSQTLNHNVMYWYQQKSSQAPKLLFHYYDKDFNNEADTPDNFQSRRPNTSFCFLDIRSPGLGDTAMYLCATSMGKSYNEQFFGPGTRLTVL.

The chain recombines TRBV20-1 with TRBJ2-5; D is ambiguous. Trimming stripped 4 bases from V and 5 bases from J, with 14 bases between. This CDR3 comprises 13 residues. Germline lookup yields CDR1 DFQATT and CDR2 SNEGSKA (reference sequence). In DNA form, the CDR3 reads TGCAGTGCTATGGTCCCCCTCCGGGAGACCCAGTACTTC. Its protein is CSAMVPLRETQYF.